This T cell receptor (beta chain) was identified during a study of shared clonotypes between healthy human individuals. Across the whole study: The study drew on a couple of women and a few men aged 18 to 49 as donors.

This CDR3 comprises 17 residues. From germline, CDR1 is MDHEN and CDR2 SYDVKM. The V end lost 8 bases, the J end lost 0 bases, and 20 bases lay between the germline ends. Cells designated naive CD8 were CD45RO-negative and were positively selected for CCR7, with terminally differentiated effector memory CD45RA+ cells excluded. In the authors' workflow: ImmunoSEQ output lacked quality scores and full-length reads, limiting matched filtering. Libraries were prepared by immunoSEQ multiplex PCR; TCRdb keeps only in-frame clonotypes and omits some of them. The V and J calls and the clone size are those of that table, but D and trimming were determined from the DNA. The profile shows about 2.1 million clones, 93% of them singletons.

This receptor was taken from a man aged 18 to 29 in good health. Some clones in this sample may be carry-over from other donors' samples. The chain is built from TRBV28 and TRBJ2-4; D is possibly TRBD1 (5 bases). The sample comprised naive CD8+ T cells from PBMCs. As DNA, the CDR3 is TGTGCCAGCGACAACGGAGACAGATTTCAAGCCAAAAACATTCAGTACTTC. Its translation: CASDNGDRFQAKNIQYF.